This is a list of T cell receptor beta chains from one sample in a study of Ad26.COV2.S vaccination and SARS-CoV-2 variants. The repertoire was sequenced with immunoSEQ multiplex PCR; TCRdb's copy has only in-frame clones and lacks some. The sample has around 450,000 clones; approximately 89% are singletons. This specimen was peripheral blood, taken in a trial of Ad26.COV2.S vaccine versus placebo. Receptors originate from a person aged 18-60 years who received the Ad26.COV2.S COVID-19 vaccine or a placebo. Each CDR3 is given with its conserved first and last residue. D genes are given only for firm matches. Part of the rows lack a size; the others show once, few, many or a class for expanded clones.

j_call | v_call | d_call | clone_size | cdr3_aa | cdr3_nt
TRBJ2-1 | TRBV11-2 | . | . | CASSWSIGEQFF | TGTGCCAGCAGCTGGAGTATCGGTGAGCAGTTCTTC
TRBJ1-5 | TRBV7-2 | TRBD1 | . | CASSLRQGHGNQPQHF | TGTGCCAGCAGCTTACGACAGGGACATGGCAATCAGCCCCAGCATTTT
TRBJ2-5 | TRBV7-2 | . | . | CASSLLISETQYF | TGTGCCAGCAGCTTACTGATCTCAGAGACCCAGTACTTC
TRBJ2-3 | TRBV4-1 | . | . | CASSQRQGRGTDTQYF | TGCGCCAGCAGCCAGCGGCAGGGTAGAGGCACAGATACGCAGTATTTT
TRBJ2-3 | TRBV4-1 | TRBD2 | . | CASSPNSGGAEDTQYF | TGCGCCAGCAGCCCGAATAGCGGGGGGGCCGAAGATACGCAGTATTTT
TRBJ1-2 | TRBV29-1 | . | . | CSVGSATPVTGGYTF | TGCAGCGTTGGGTCGGCAACTCCCGTAACTGGTGGCTACACCTTC
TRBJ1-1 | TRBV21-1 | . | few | CASSKDVRPGTEAFF | TGTGCCAGCAGCAAAGATGTGCGGCCGGGGACTGAAGCTTTCTTT
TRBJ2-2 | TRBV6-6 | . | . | CASSGYREGDTGELFF | TGTGCCAGCAGTGGATACAGGGAAGGCGACACCGGGGAGCTGTTTTTT
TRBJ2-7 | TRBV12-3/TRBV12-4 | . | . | CASSLGPAYEQYF | TGTGCCAGCAGCCTCGGACCGGCCTACGAGCAGTACTTC
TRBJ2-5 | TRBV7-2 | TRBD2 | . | CASSLYSSGVGTQYF | TGTGCCAGCAGCTTATATTCTAGCGGGGTTGGGACCCAGTACTTC
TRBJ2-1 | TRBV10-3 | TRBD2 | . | CAISVSMGLAGGPSSYNEQFF | TGTGCCATCAGTGTCTCAATGGGACTAGCGGGAGGACCGAGCTCCTACAATGAGCAGTTCTTC
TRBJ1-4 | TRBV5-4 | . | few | CASSLQQATNEKLFF | TGTGCCAGCAGCTTACAACAGGCAACTAATGAAAAACTGTTTTTT
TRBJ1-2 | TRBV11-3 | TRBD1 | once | CASSFPGQDYGYTF | TGTGCCAGCAGCTTCCCCGGACAGGACTATGGCTACACCTTC
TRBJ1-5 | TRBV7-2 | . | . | CASSLARDQPQHF | TGTGCCAGCAGCTTAGCCCGGGACCAGCCCCAGCATTTT
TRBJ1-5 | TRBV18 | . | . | CASSPPGRPAGQPQHF | TGTGCCAGCTCACCACCGGGGCGGCCGGCGGGCCAGCCCCAGCATTTT
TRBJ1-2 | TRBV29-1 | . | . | CSAPELNYGYTF | TGCAGCGCCCCGGAACTTAACTATGGCTACACCTTC
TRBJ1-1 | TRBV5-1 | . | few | CASSLLQRNTEAFF | TGCGCCAGCAGCTTGTTACAGCGGAACACTGAAGCTTTCTTT
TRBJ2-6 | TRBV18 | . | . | CASSPISGPGANVLTF | TGTGCCAGCTCACCAATTTCGGGCCCTGGGGCCAACGTCCTGACTTTC
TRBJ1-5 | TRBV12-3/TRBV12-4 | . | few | CASSRAWEPQHF | TGTGCCAGCAGCCGCGCATGGGAGCCCCAGCATTTT
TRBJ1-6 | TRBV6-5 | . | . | CASSFTTAPFNSPLHF | TGTGCCAGCAGTTTTACTACGGCACCTTTTAATTCACCCCTCCACTTT